The 4 T cell receptor beta chains reported below all come from one sample, sequenced in a study of T cells after yellow fever vaccination. TCRdb recomputed calls from the 5' RACE reads with MiXCR, one row per CDR3 protein. The table has some 110,000 distinct CDR3 sequences, roughly 7.9% seen once. The source was CD4+ T cells sorted from PBMCs, collected about 41 days after the first yellow fever vaccination. These receptors all stem from a man aged 18 to 30 who received the YFV17D yellow fever vaccine.

This clonotype was seen repeatedly, ten times or more. The chain carries TRBV3-1 and TRBJ2-7, with D tentatively TRBD2 (5 bases). Germline lookup yields CDR1 LGHDT and CDR2 YNNKEL (reference sequence). The CDR3 has 14 residues. V was cut by 1 base and J by 6 bases, with 13 bases left in between. This chain's CDR3 is CASSQGTPGSEQYF. CDR3 nucleotide sequence: TGTGCCAGCAGCCAAGGGACTCCGGGGTCCGAGCAGTACTTC.

The chain is built from TRBV7-2 and TRBJ2-3, with 8 bases matching TRBD2. J lost 6 bases, V lost 6 bases, and 8 bases had no gene match. Germline CDR1 reads SGHTA; CDR2 reads FQGNSA. The CDR3 runs 14 residues. The CDR3 reads CASRNGLASDTQYF. CDR3 in DNA: TGTGCCAGCAGGAACGGACTAGCTAGTGATACGCAGTATTTT.

This clonotype was seen repeatedly, ten times or more. Here the CDR3 reads CASSLGQTRGSYNSPLHF. For the CDR3, the DNA is TGTGCCAGCAGCTTAGGGCAGACCCGAGGCTCCTATAATTCACCCCTCCACTTT. The chain links TRBV7-2 to TRBJ1-6; no clear D gene. V lost 1 base and J 0 bases, leaving 13 bases between the germline ends. The germline V gene has CDR1 SGHTA and CDR2 FQGNSA. The length of the CDR3 is 18 residues.

In this sample, this clonotype turned up many times. The chain uses TRBV20-1 and TRBJ2-1; TRBD1 might be the D (6 bases). Germline values: CDR1 DFQATT, CDR2 SNEGSKA (reference sequence). The V gene lost 5 bases and the J gene lost 0 bases, with 26 bases spanning the gap. The CDR3 contains 19 residues. DNA for the CDR3: TGCAGTGCTCCCATTTATGGCAGGGGCTATCCAAGCTCCTACAATGAGCAGTTCTTC. This translates into CSAPIYGRGYPSSYNEQFF.